The 17 T cell receptor beta chains reported below all come from one sample, sequenced in a study of T cell responses to AZD1222 COVID-19 vaccine. This table comes from immunoSEQ multiplex PCR, and its TCRdb copy is limited to in-frame clones, with some not included. The sample includes 130,000 to 150,000 clones, 75% to 95% of them seen just once. This specimen was peripheral blood, taken on day 0 of AZD1222 vaccination. The receptor source for this set is an adult in good health.

The V call is TRBV5-5, the J call TRBJ2-7; D remains ambiguous. The ends were cut back, 1 base at V and 5 bases at J, with 19 bases in the middle. CDR1 and CDR2 from the germline V gene are SGHKS and YYEKEE (reference sequence). This CDR3 spans 16 amino acids. Written as DNA, the CDR3 is TGTGCCAGCAGCTTGTTACCGCCGCGTGGGCTCAACGAGCAGTACTTC. Its translation is CASSLLPPRGLNEQYF.

The genes are TRBV7-9 and TRBJ1-5; the match to TRBD1 covers 8 bases. V trimming: 2 bases; J trimming: 2 bases; junction bases outside the gene matches: 2. CDR3 length: 15 residues. In germline, CDR1 is SEHNR, CDR2 FQNEAQ (reference sequence). The CDR3 nucleotides read TGTGCCAGCAGCTTAAACAGGGGGGGCAATCAGCCCCAGCATTTT. This codes for CASSLNRGGNQPQHF.

The V and J genes are TRBV19 and TRBJ2-3; TRBD1 matches 9 bases. CDR1 and CDR2 from the germline V gene are LNHDA and SQIVND (reference sequence). The junction had 5 bases not matched to a gene; V was cut back by 5 bases and J by 11 bases. This CDR3 has 12 residues. CDR3 residues: CASSFRDRVQYF. CDR3 in DNA: TGTGCCAGTAGTTTCCGGGACAGGGTGCAGTATTTT. The full variable domain, its missing parts supplied by reference TRBV19 and TRBJ2-3, is DGGITQSPKYLFRKEGQNVTLSCEQNLNHDAMYWYRQDPGQGLRLIYYSQIVNDFQKGDIAEGYSVSREKKESFPLTVTSAQKNPTAFYLCASSFRDRVQYFGPGTRLTVL.

The chain uses TRBV5-8 and TRBJ1-4; 7 nucleotides align to TRBD1. CDR1 and CDR2 from the germline V gene are SGHTS and YDEGEE. This CDR3 is 15 amino acids long. Trimming at V came to 4 bases and at J to 5 bases, leaving 8 bases not matched to a gene. Written as DNA, the CDR3 is TGTGCCAGCAGCCCCTGGACAGGAGGGAATGAAAAACTGTTTTTT. Amino acid sequence: CASSPWTGGNEKLFF.

This clone has only a few counts. This specimen includes other DNA sequences encoding the same CDR3. V usage is TRBV5-1 and J usage is TRBJ2-1; D unclear. Trimming stripped 0 bases from V and 8 bases from J, with 3 bases between. Germline V lookup: CDR1 SGHRS, CDR2 YFSETQ. The CDR3 extends over 11 amino acids. The CDR3 DNA reads as TGCGCCAGCAGCTTGGAACATGAGCAGTTCTTC. Its translation: CASSLEHEQFF.

The chain has TRBV7-9 and TRBJ2-7, with D possibly being TRBD2 (5 bases). CDR3 length: 12 residues. In germline, CDR1 is SEHNR, CDR2 FQNEAQ (reference sequence). V lost 1 base to trimming and J lost 11 bases, with 12 bases between them. CDR3 amino acids: CASSLGAGDEYF. CDR3 coding DNA: TGTGCCAGCAGCTTAGGGGCCGGGGATGAGTACTTC. Full variable domain (missing parts from reference TRBV7-9 and TRBJ2-7): DTGVSQNPRHKITKRGQNVTFRCDPISEHNRLYWYRQTLGQGPEFLTYFQNEAQLEKSRLLSDRFSAERPKGSFSTLEIQRTEQGDSAMYLCASSLGAGDEYFGPGTRLTVT.

The chain couples TRBV5-1 to TRBJ2-3; TRBD1 might be the D (6 bases). V lost 3 bases to trimming and J lost 4 bases, with 15 bases between them. This CDR3 spans 15 amino acids. Germline CDR1 SGHRS, CDR2 YFSETQ. The CDR3 here is CASSSAGVIADTQYF. CDR3 sequence (DNA): TGCGCCAGCAGCTCGGCAGGGGTTATAGCAGATACGCAGTATTTT.

This chain uses TRBV6-1 with TRBJ1-4; D call uncertain. CDR1 is MNHNS, CDR2 SASEGT, per germline. The CDR3 covers 18 residues. V gave up 2 bases and J gave up 2 bases, with 18 bases separating them. In DNA, the CDR3 is TGTGCCAGCAGTGAATCGTGGGTGGAAAGAGCTACTAATGAAAAACTGTTTTTT. This sequence encodes CASSESWVERATNEKLFF.

This rearrangement joins TRBV19 to TRBJ1-5; 9 nucleotides match TRBD1. The V and J ends lost 6 bases and 4 bases, in that order; junction bases with no gene match: 10. Germline V gene data show CDR1 as LNHDA and CDR2 as SQIVND (reference sequence). This CDR3 has 16 residues. Here the CDR3 DNA reads TGTGCCAGTAGAGTCCGCCAGACAGGGGGGAATCAGCCCCAGCATTTT. It translates to CASRVRQTGGNQPQHF.

The chain has TRBV7-6 and TRBJ1-2; D perhaps matches TRBD1 (6 bases). The CDR3 sequence is 15 residues long. The germline V and J ends were trimmed by 5 bases and 5 bases, with 18 bases remaining between them. CDR1 SGHVS and CDR2 FNYEAQ come from the germline V gene. CDR3 nucleotide sequence: TGTGCCAGCAGCGTTTTAGGGGGGGCAAGTTATGGCTACACCTTC. Its translation is CASSVLGGASYGYTF.

In DNA form, the CDR3 reads TGTGCCAGCAGTCAGGATAAAGACGGCACCTATAATTCACCCCTCCACTTT. The encoded protein is CASSQDKDGTYNSPLHF. The V gene is TRBV27, the J gene TRBJ1-6; no reliable D call. The CDR3 loop spans 17 amino acids. Germline CDR1 reads MNHEY; CDR2 reads SMNVEV (reference sequence). Trimming took 5 bases from V and 2 from J, leaving 16 bases between them.

The genes are TRBV6-5 and TRBJ1-2, with a weak D call TRBD1 (5 bases). The CDR3 runs to 14 residues. Trimming took 6 bases from V and 2 from J, leaving 13 bases between them. Germline lookup yields CDR1 MNHEY and CDR2 SVGAGI. The CDR3 protein is CASSPARGNYGYTF. The CDR3 coding sequence is TGTGCCAGCAGCCCCGCGCGGGGGAACTATGGCTACACCTTC.

V gene TRBV5-5 combines with J gene TRBJ2-7; weak D call: TRBD1 (6 bases). The CDR3 length is 16 residues. The V and J ends lost 4 bases and 3 bases respectively, with 20 bases between them. CDR1 and CDR2 from the germline V gene are SGHKS and YYEKEE (reference sequence). CDR3 region: CASSLRTAILFYEQYF. The DNA for the CDR3 is TGTGCCAGCAGCCTTAGGACAGCCATTTTATTCTACGAGCAGTACTTC.

The genes are TRBV3-1 (or the pseudogene TRBV3-2) and TRBJ1-3; TRBD1 matches at 7 bases. Germline CDR1 reads LGHDT; CDR2 reads YNNKEL (reference sequence). Losses at the gene ends were 3 bases for V and 1 base for J; bases not matched to a gene: 6. This CDR3 spans 16 amino acids. The CDR3 region is CASSHPTGLSGNTIYF. The CDR3 coding sequence is TGTGCCAGCAGCCACCCGACAGGGCTGTCTGGAAACACCATATATTTT.

This chain connects TRBV5-8 to TRBJ1-4, with D unclear. Looked up from germline, CDR1 is SGHTS and CDR2 is YDEGEE. The CDR3 loop spans 12 amino acids. Trimming cost V 0 bases and J 10 bases, with 7 bases left between them. The CDR3 DNA is TGTGCCAGCAGCTTGGAGCCAGGAAAACTGTTTTTT. The encoded protein is CASSLEPGKLFF.

The chain is built from TRBV4-2 and TRBJ2-2; 7 bases map to TRBD2. V gave up 1 base and J gave up 11 bases; unmatched junction bases: 7. The CDR3 totals 14 residues. Per germline, CDR1 LGHNA and CDR2 YNFKEQ. CDR3: CASSQAGGRIELFF. CDR3 nucleotide sequence: TGTGCCAGCAGCCAAGCCGGGGGGAGGATAGAGCTGTTTTTT.

The chain uses TRBV30 and TRBJ1-2; D unclear. This CDR3 is built from 11 residues. Per germline, CDR1 GTSNPN and CDR2 SVGIG (reference sequence). Trimming left V 1 base short and J 3 bases short, with 3 bases between. In DNA, the CDR3 is TGTGCCTGGAGTGAAGACTATGGCTACACCTTC. Translating it yields CAWSEDYGYTF. The full variable domain, with the rest looked up from reference TRBV30 and TRBJ1-2, is SQTIHQWPATLVQPVGSPLSLECTVEGTSNPNLYWYRQAAGRGLQLLFYSVGIGQISSEVPQNLSASRPQDRQFILSSKKLLLSDSGFYLCAWSEDYGYTFGSGTRLTVV.